These 13 T cell receptor beta chains share one sample of origin, sequenced in a study of blood T cells in healthy people across ages. Alongside a J-beta primer mix, a sample-barcoded 5' primer served in a second PCR lasting about 7 to 11 cycles. A single record per CDR3 protein comes from TCRdb applying MiXCR to the 5' RACE reads. The sample includes 1.5 million to 2 million distinct CDR3 sequences, roughly 49% of them seen just once. Sequenced input: blood. The receptors were sampled from a woman aged 40 to 50 in good health.

This clonotype has only a few counts. This sequence joins TRBV7-2 and TRBJ2-5, with 8 bases lining up with TRBD2. Germline CDR1 and CDR2: SGHTA and FQGNSA. The trim removed 5 bases at V and 5 bases at J, leaving 10 bases unmatched. The CDR3 runs 15 residues. The CDR3 region is CASSTPGGGLETQYF. In nucleotides, the CDR3 is TGTGCCAGCAGCACGCCCGGGGGGGGTTTGGAGACCCAGTACTTC.

This chain joins TRBV29-1 and TRBJ1-2, with D tentatively TRBD1 (5 bases). The V and J ends lost 3 bases and 2 bases respectively, with 10 bases between them. Germline values: CDR1 SQVTM, CDR2 ANQGSEA. There are 13 residues in the CDR3. This CDR3 is CSVDPRVNYGYTF. The CDR3 DNA follows: TGCAGCGTTGACCCCAGGGTGAACTATGGCTACACCTTC.

The CDR3 loop is CASRRQGIYNEQFF. The DNA of the CDR3 is TGTGCCAGCAGGCGACAGGGTATTTACAATGAGCAGTTCTTC. This sequence joins TRBV27 and TRBJ2-1, with TRBD1 identical over 7 bases. Unmatched junction bases numbered 6, after V lost 6 bases and J lost 4 bases. This CDR3 has 14 amino acids. CDR1 and CDR2 (germline): MNHEY, SMNVEV (reference sequence).

V usage is TRBV5-1 and J usage is TRBJ1-1; D not resolved. Trimming pared 0 bases from V and 0 bases from J, leaving 9 bases between. The CDR3 extends over 15 amino acids. From germline, CDR1 is SGHRS and CDR2 YFSETQ. For the CDR3, the DNA is TGCGCCAGCAGCTTGGTCCCAGGTATGAACACTGAAGCTTTCTTT. Amino acids: CASSLVPGMNTEAFF.

The table lists this clonotype with a few counts. The junction shows a germline mismatch at one end, possibly a read error. V gene TRBV12-3 or TRBV12-4 combines with J gene TRBJ2-1; D perhaps matches TRBD2 (5 bases). The CDR3 covers 13 residues. The CDR3 spells CASRKDSHNEQFF. Here the CDR3 DNA reads TGTGCCAGCAGGAAGGACTCCCACAATGAGCAGTTCTTC.

This chain joins TRBV20-1 and TRBJ2-1; D is perhaps TRBD2 (7 bases). V was trimmed by 3 bases and J by 8 bases, leaving 20 bases between them. From germline, CDR1 is DFQATT and CDR2 SNEGSKA (reference sequence). This CDR3 has 15 residues. DNA of the CDR3: TGCAGTGCTAGTCTTCCGGGGGGCAATGTGGATGAGCAGTTCTTC. Protein sequence: CSASLPGGNVDEQFF.

The chain employs TRBV20-1 and TRBJ2-5; 10 bases line up with TRBD1. Germline lookup yields CDR1 DFQATT and CDR2 SNEGSKA (reference sequence). The V segment lost 0 bases and the J segment 5 bases; nucleotides outside the gene matches: 6. This CDR3 comprises 15 residues. CDR3 sequence reads: CSAREPGQGRETQYF. The CDR3 nucleotides are TGCAGTGCTAGAGAACCGGGACAGGGGAGGGAGACCCAGTACTTC.

The chain recombines TRBV18 with TRBJ1-1; no reliable D call. The CDR3 is 13 amino acids. The germline gives CDR1 KGHSH, CDR2 LQKENI. Trimming pared 6 bases from V and 5 bases from J, leaving 13 bases between. CDR3 sequence: CASSPVHQTEAFF. The CDR3 DNA reads TGTGCCAGCTCCCCAGTGCATCAGACTGAAGCTTTCTTT.

This clonotype was detected a few times. This chain joins TRBV12-3 or TRBV12-4 and TRBJ2-6; 9 nucleotides line up with TRBD1. This CDR3 is built from 18 residues. Germline trimming cut 9 bases from V and 17 bases from J; bases unmatched to any gene: 29. DNA of the CDR3: TGTGCCAGTCGGATAGCCGGGACAGGGCCTTCTCTGGGTTCCCTCTTGACTTTC. Residues: CASRIAGTGPSLGSLLTF.

The chain uses TRBV20-1 and TRBJ2-1; D tentatively fits TRBD1 or TRBD2 (6 bases each). Germline CDR1 reads DFQATT; CDR2 reads SNEGSKA (reference sequence). The V and J ends lost 0 bases and 5 bases respectively, with 17 bases between them. This CDR3 is built from 16 residues. The CDR3 DNA follows: TGCAGTGCTAGAGATCGAGATTGGGGGGCCGACAATGAGCAGTTCTTC. The encoded protein is CSARDRDWGADNEQFF.

CDR3 in amino acids: CASSKGQRRTFF. Written as DNA, the CDR3 is TGTGCCAGCAGTAAAGGACAGCGGAGGACTTTCTTT. The chain uses TRBV6-5 and TRBJ1-1; the D gene is possibly TRBD1 (6 bases). V lost 5 bases and J lost 12, with 16 bases in between. CDR1 is MNHEY, CDR2 SVGAGI, per germline. CDR3 length equals 12 residues.

V usage is TRBV20-1 and J usage is TRBJ2-4; 8 positions agree with TRBD2. The J call is doubtful: the DNA matches TRBJ2-7 better. Germline V gives CDR1 DFQATT, CDR2 SNEGSKA (reference sequence). The CDR3 spans 13 residues. DNA of the CDR3: TGCAGTGCTTATAGCGGGGACTCCTACGAGCAGTACTTC. Encoded protein: CSAYSGDSYEQYF.

A few counts support this clonotype. The genes are TRBV3-1 and TRBJ2-1; 9 bases line up with TRBD2. The CDR3 extends over 19 amino acids. The germline V gene has CDR1 LGHDT and CDR2 YNNKEL (reference sequence). V lost 0 bases to trimming and J lost 3 bases; unmatched junction nucleotides: 12. The DNA for the CDR3 is TGTGCCAGCAGCCAAGACCCGGCTAGCGGGGCCATCCTCTACAATGAGCAGTTCTTC. Translated, it gives CASSQDPASGAILYNEQFF.